The 31 T cell receptor beta chains in this list originate from one sample, sequenced in a study of identical twins. One entry per CDR3 protein, called by TCRdb with MiXCR from the 5' RACE reads. This sample has 510,000 or so distinct CDR3 sequences, with around 15% found just once. These same data were also listed under a study on yellow fever vaccine responses in identical twins.

Material for sequencing was CD4+ T cells sorted from blood. All receptors derive from a woman aged 18-29 years in good health.

This clonotype was observed a handful of times. The chain uses TRBV11-3 and TRBJ2-1; TRBD2 matches at 10 bases. CDR3 size: 14 residues. CDR1 SGHNT and CDR2 YENEEA come from the germline V gene. The V and J ends lost 7 bases and 10 bases, in that order; junction bases with no gene match: 10. Written as DNA, the CDR3 is TGTGCCAGCAAGTGGTCTAGCGGGAGCGAGGAGCAGTTCTTC. It specifies CASKWSSGSEEQFF.

V gene TRBV28 combines with J gene TRBJ1-1; 8 bases line up with TRBD1. The CDR3 runs 14 residues. Per germline, CDR1 MDHEN and CDR2 SYDVKM. The V segment lost 8 bases and the J segment 4 bases; nucleotides outside the gene matches: 9. The CDR3 region has the DNA TGTGCCAGCGCCTGGACAGGGCAGGGCACTGAAGCTTTCTTT. Protein: CASAWTGQGTEAFF.

There are a few counts of this clonotype. J is TRBJ2-1 and V is TRBV11-2; tentatively, D is TRBD2 (5 bases). The CDR3 covers 16 residues. V lost 1 base and J 0 bases, leaving 10 bases between the germline ends. From germline, CDR1 is SGHAT and CDR2 FQNNGV. The CDR3 protein is CASSLVAKSSYNEQFF. DNA for the CDR3: TGTGCCAGCAGCTTAGTAGCGAAGAGCTCCTACAATGAGCAGTTCTTC.

The gene calls are TRBV6-5 and TRBJ1-6, with D possibly TRBD1 on 5 matching bases. The CDR3 totals 18 residues. The V and J ends lost 4 bases and 5 bases respectively, with 21 bases between them. Germline lookup yields CDR1 MNHEY and CDR2 SVGAGI. In nucleotides, the CDR3 is TGTGCCAGCAGTTCTTGGCAGTTTCCGGGGGTCGATAATTCACCCCTCCACTTT. Encoded protein: CASSSWQFPGVDNSPLHF.

This clonotype showed up just a few times. This chain links TRBV29-1 with TRBJ2-1; D remains ambiguous. This CDR3 is 11 amino acids long. Trimming shortened V by 8 bases and J by 1 base, and 6 bases separated the two germline ends. CDR1 and CDR2 (germline): SQVTM, ANQGSEA. CDR3 region: CSMGSYNEQFF. The CDR3 DNA reads as TGCAGCATGGGTTCCTACAATGAGCAGTTCTTC.

A few counts support this clonotype. The gene calls are TRBV14 and TRBJ2-1; maybe TRBD2 (5 bases). This CDR3 is 15 amino acids long. V lost 4 bases and J lost 6, with 16 bases in between. Germline V gives CDR1 SGHDN, CDR2 FVKESK. DNA of the CDR3: TGTGCCAGCAGCCCGGCCGGACTCCCTTTCAATGAGCAGTTCTTC. Translation gives CASSPAGLPFNEQFF.

CDR3 region: CASSPQTSTDTQYF. CDR3 sequence (DNA): TGCGCCAGCAGCCCCCAGACTAGCACAGATACGCAGTATTTT. The chain recombines TRBV5-1 with TRBJ2-3, with D unresolved. The V gene's germline CDR1 is SGHRS and CDR2 YFSETQ. The CDR3 sequence is 14 residues long. Trimming pared 4 bases from V and 0 bases from J, leaving 9 bases between.

There are a few counts of this clonotype. V usage is TRBV10-3 and J usage is TRBJ2-2, with D hard to call. Looked up from germline, CDR1 is ENHRY and CDR2 is SYGVKD. V lost 7 bases and J lost 10, with 13 bases in between. This CDR3 has 12 amino acids. DNA for the CDR3: TGTGCCATCACAGCCCCGGGCGAGGAGCTGTTTTTT. This gives the protein CAITAPGEELFF.

J is TRBJ2-7 and V is TRBV5-1, with unresolved D. This CDR3 is built from 13 residues. Germline V gives CDR1 SGHRS, CDR2 YFSETQ. V gave up 0 bases and J gave up 4 bases, with 8 bases separating them. The CDR3 coding sequence is TGCGCCAGCAGCTTGGGTCCTGGATACGAGCAGTACGTC. Its translation is CASSLGPGYEQYV.

There are a few counts of this clonotype. CDR3 DNA sequence: TGTGCCAGCAGTCGACAACCCATCGGGGGAAGGAACGAGCAGTACTTC. Its translation is CASSRQPIGGRNEQYF. V is TRBV28 and J is TRBJ2-7; tentative D call: TRBD2 (6 bases). The germline V gene encodes CDR1 MDHEN and CDR2 SYDVKM. The CDR3 spans 16 residues. The V and J ends lost 5 bases and 5 bases respectively, with 22 bases between them.

The chain combines TRBV28 with TRBJ2-7, with D unclear. Germline V gives CDR1 MDHEN, CDR2 SYDVKM. V gave up 10 bases and J gave up 4 bases, with 17 bases separating them. The CDR3 totals 13 residues. CDR3 sequence (DNA): TGTGCCACCGCATTCACAGCACCATACGAGCAGTACTTC. It is translated as CATAFTAPYEQYF.

This clonotype came up a few times. The chain combines TRBV5-1 with TRBJ2-6; 11 nucleotides align to TRBD1. This CDR3 has 16 amino acids. The germline gives CDR1 SGHRS, CDR2 YFSETQ. V lost 4 bases, J lost 2 bases, and 2 bases stayed unmatched. CDR3 amino acids: CASSVDRGPGANVLTF. DNA of the CDR3: TGCGCCAGCAGCGTGGACAGGGGGCCTGGGGCCAACGTCCTGACTTTC.

The rearrangement links TRBV7-2 to TRBJ2-5, with a weak D call TRBD1 (6 bases). Germline assignment: CDR1 SGHTA and CDR2 FQGNSA. Trimming removed 6 bases at V and 0 bases at J, with 14 bases between. CDR3 length: 15 residues. CDR3 coding DNA: TGTGCCAGCAGTAGGGGGACGGTGTACCAAGAGACCCAGTACTTC. As protein: CASSRGTVYQETQYF.

This clonotype was found a few times. CDR3 amino acids: CASSDSVGDEQYV. The CDR3 bases are TGTGCCAGCAGTGACTCGGTGGGTGACGAGCAGTACGTC. This chain uses TRBV6-4 with TRBJ2-7; no reliable D call. This CDR3 has 13 residues. From germline, CDR1 is MRHNA and CDR2 SNTAGT. Trimming removed 0 bases from V and 5 bases from J, with 8 bases in between.

CDR3: CASSQARTANTEAFF. In DNA form, the CDR3 reads TGTGCCAGCAGCCAAGCTAGGACAGCGAACACTGAAGCTTTCTTT. J is TRBJ1-1 and V is TRBV3-1, with TRBD1 as a possible D gene (6 bases). The CDR3 has 15 residues. Germline V gene sequence: CDR1 LGHDT, CDR2 YNNKEL (reference sequence). Deletions cut 1 base from V and 1 base from J, with 10 bases between.

This clonotype showed up many times. This rearrangement joins TRBV10-1 to TRBJ1-5; D remains ambiguous. Deletions cut 2 bases from V and 8 bases from J, with 7 bases between. Germline V gives CDR1 WNHNN, CDR2 SYGVQD (reference sequence). The CDR3 spans 12 residues. CDR3 nucleotide sequence: TGCGCCAGCAGTGAGGGAGCCGAGCCCCAGCATTTT. Its protein is CASSEGAEPQHF.

The CDR3, as DNA: TGTGCCAGTAGGAGAGCGGGAGAGACGGTTACGCAGTATTTT. Amino acids: CASRRAGETVTQYF. The chain is built from TRBV12-3 or TRBV12-4 and TRBJ2-3, with 8 bases that match TRBD2. The V gene end was trimmed by 9 bases and the J gene end by 8 bases; junction bases not matched to a gene: 13. This CDR3 is built from 14 residues.

A few counts support this clonotype. The chain couples TRBV4-2 to TRBJ2-1; 15 bases agree with TRBD2. CDR3 length: 22 residues. After removal of 5 bases from V and 1 base from J, the junction contained 18 bases not matched to a gene. Germline CDR1 and CDR2: LGHNA and YNFKEQ. The CDR3 protein is CASSSRHLPGLAGGSSYNEQFF. The CDR3 nucleotides read TGTGCCAGCAGCTCAAGACACCTACCGGGACTAGCGGGGGGATCGTCCTACAATGAGCAGTTCTTC.

This chain uses TRBV6-5 with TRBJ2-7, with 7 positions matching TRBD1. Trimming took 3 bases from V and 6 from J; bases not matched to a gene: 11. The CDR3 consists of 15 residues. Germline V lookup: CDR1 MNHEY, CDR2 SVGAGI. DNA of the CDR3: TGTGCCAGCAGTTATCAGAACACCGGGACAGTCGAGCAGTACGTC. Protein product: CASSYQNTGTVEQYV.

This chain joins TRBV11-2 and TRBJ2-3, with 8 positions matching TRBD1. Germline assignment: CDR1 SGHAT and CDR2 FQNNGV. V shed 5 bases and J 3 bases; nucleotides not matched to a gene: 13. The CDR3 runs 17 residues. The CDR3 loop is CASSALTGGGLTDTQYF. In DNA form, the CDR3 reads TGTGCCAGCAGCGCCTTAACAGGGGGTGGTTTGACAGATACGCAGTATTTT. The complete variable domain, with remaining parts taken from reference TRBV11-2 and TRBJ2-3, reads EAGVAQSPRYKIIEKRQSVAFWCNPISGHATLYWYQQILGQGPKLLIQFQNNGVVDDSQLPKDRFSAERLKGVDSTLKIQPAKLEDSAVYLCASSALTGGGLTDTQYFGPGTRLTVL.

This clonotype was seen at least ten times. The gene calls are TRBV12-3 or TRBV12-4 and TRBJ2-7; TRBD1 is a possible D gene (6 bases). Trimming left V 7 bases short and J 2 bases short, with 12 bases between. The CDR3 loop spans 13 amino acids. The CDR3 reads CASKETGTYEQYF. The CDR3 DNA reads TGTGCCAGCAAGGAAACAGGGACCTACGAGCAGTACTTC.

This clonotype was observed a few times. The chain carries TRBV24-1 and TRBJ2-1; 13 bases map to TRBD2. Per germline, CDR1 KGHDR and CDR2 SFDVKD. The CDR3 length is 18 residues. The V and J ends lost 3 bases and 0 bases, in that order; junction bases with no gene match: 4. This CDR3 reads CATSDPGLAGDSYNEQFF. The CDR3 DNA follows: TGTGCCACCAGTGATCCCGGACTAGCGGGAGACTCCTACAATGAGCAGTTCTTC.

This clonotype has only a few counts. This chain joins TRBV25-1 and TRBJ1-6, with 9 bases lining up with TRBD1. Germline V gives CDR1 MGHDK, CDR2 SYGVNS. The length of the CDR3 is 14 residues. The J segment lost 8 bases and the V segment lost 6 bases, leaving 5 bases of the junction unmatched. The CDR3 bases are TGTGCCAGCAGACGCGGGACAGGGTATTCACCCCTCCACTTT. It yields the protein CASRRGTGYSPLHF. Together with reference TRBV25-1 and TRBJ1-6, the CDR3 gives the full variable domain: EADIYQTPRYLVIGTGKKITLECSQTMGHDKMYWYQQDPGMELHLIHYSYGVNSTEKGDLSSESTVSRIRTEHFPLTLESARPSHTSQYLCASRRGTGYSPLHFGNGTRLTVT.

This clonotype has only a few counts. The V and J genes are TRBV5-1 and TRBJ1-3; D not resolved. Germline V lookup: CDR1 SGHRS, CDR2 YFSETQ. V was clipped by 0 bases and J by 3 bases, with 7 bases between them. The CDR3 length is 14 residues. The CDR3 spells CASSLDQFGNTIYF. Written as DNA, the CDR3 is TGCGCCAGCAGCTTGGATCAATTTGGAAACACCATATATTTT.

This clonotype came up a few times. The chain joins TRBV6-4 to TRBJ1-6, with 7 bases that match TRBD1. V lost 5 bases, J lost 7 bases, and 8 bases stayed unmatched. The germline V gene encodes CDR1 MRHNA and CDR2 SNTAGT. There are 15 residues in the CDR3. The CDR3 is CASSHRTGDNSPLHF. For the CDR3, the DNA is TGTGCCAGCAGTCATAGAACAGGGGACAATTCACCCCTCCACTTT.

This clonotype was seen more than once but under ten times. The J gene is TRBJ2-1, the V gene TRBV28; 7 nucleotides line up with TRBD2. Germline CDR1 is MDHEN and CDR2 is SYDVKM. The CDR3 is 16 amino acids. V lost 6 bases to trimming and J lost 0 bases; unmatched junction nucleotides: 8. CDR3 amino acids: CASSGSGKSSYNEQFF. The CDR3 DNA sequence: TGTGCCAGCAGCGGGAGCGGGAAAAGCTCCTACAATGAGCAGTTCTTC.

V usage is TRBV11-2 and J usage is TRBJ2-2, with D perhaps matching TRBD1 or TRBD2 (6 bases each). Germline values: CDR1 SGHAT, CDR2 FQNNGV. Deletions cut 5 bases from V and 4 bases from J, with 26 bases between. CDR3 length: 19 amino acids. CDR3 sequence reads: CASSNTPFVFRGVTGELFF. Written as DNA, the CDR3 is TGTGCCAGCAGCAATACCCCCTTTGTTTTTAGGGGGGTCACCGGGGAGCTGTTTTTT.

This clonotype was observed a handful of times. V is TRBV6-2 or TRBV6-3 and J is TRBJ2-4; 12 nucleotides line up with TRBD2. Germline CDR1 is MNHEY and CDR2 is SVGEGT. J lost 1 base, V lost 5 bases, and 12 bases had no gene match. The CDR3 loop spans 19 amino acids. In DNA, the CDR3 is TGTGCCAGCAGTCCCCTGGCTAGCGGGGGGGCCACGGCCAAAAACATTCAGTACTTC. Protein sequence: CASSPLASGGATAKNIQYF.

This clonotype was detected only a few times. The chain has TRBV10-3 and TRBJ1-6; D possibly corresponds to TRBD1 (6 bases). This CDR3 is 18 amino acids long. V was cut by 2 bases and J by 6 bases, with 20 bases left in between. Germline CDR1 ENHRY, CDR2 SYGVKD. The CDR3 loop is CAISETTNTGSANSPLHF. The DNA for the CDR3 is TGTGCCATCAGTGAGACCACCAATACAGGGAGCGCTAATTCACCCCTCCACTTT.

This chain joins TRBV20-1 and TRBJ1-5; the match to TRBD1 covers 8 bases. Germline V CDR1 and CDR2: DFQATT, SNEGSKA (reference sequence). J lost 6 bases, V lost 3 bases, and 7 bases had no gene match. The CDR3 is 14 residues long. The CDR3 sequence is CSASSGGAGQPQHF. CDR3 in DNA: TGCAGTGCTAGTTCAGGGGGCGCGGGTCAGCCCCAGCATTTT.

This clonotype was detected only a few times. The chain recombines TRBV10-3 with TRBJ2-4; TRBD2 might be the D (6 bases). The germline V and J ends were trimmed by 8 bases and 0 bases, with 17 bases remaining between them. This CDR3 has 16 amino acids. The germline gives CDR1 ENHRY, CDR2 SYGVKD. CDR3: CAIGERGGIAKNIQYF. Here the CDR3 DNA reads TGTGCCATCGGGGAACGAGGAGGGATAGCCAAAAACATTCAGTACTTC.